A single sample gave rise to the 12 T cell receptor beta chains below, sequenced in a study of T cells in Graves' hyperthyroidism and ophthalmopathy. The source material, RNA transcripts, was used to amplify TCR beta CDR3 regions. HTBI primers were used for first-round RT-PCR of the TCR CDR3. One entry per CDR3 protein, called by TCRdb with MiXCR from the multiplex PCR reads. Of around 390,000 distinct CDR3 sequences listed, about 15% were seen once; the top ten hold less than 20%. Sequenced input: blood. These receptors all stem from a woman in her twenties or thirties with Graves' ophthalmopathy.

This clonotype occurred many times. CDR3: CARTIKETDTQYF. The CDR3 bases are TGTGCCAGGACCATTAAAGAGACAGATACGCAGTATTTT. The rearrangement links TRBV28 to TRBJ2-3, with no clear D. Germline V lookup: CDR1 MDHEN, CDR2 SYDVKM. The V gene lost 9 bases and the J gene lost 3 bases, with 13 bases spanning the gap. This CDR3 contains 13 residues.

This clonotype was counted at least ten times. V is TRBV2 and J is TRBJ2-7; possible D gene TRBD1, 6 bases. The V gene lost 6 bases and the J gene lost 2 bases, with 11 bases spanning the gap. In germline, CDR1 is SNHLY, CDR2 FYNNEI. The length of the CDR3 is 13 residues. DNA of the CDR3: TGTGCCAGCAGGCGACAGGCAGCCTACGAGCAGTACTTC. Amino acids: CASRRQAAYEQYF. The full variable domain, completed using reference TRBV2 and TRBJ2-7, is EPEVTQTPSHQVTQMGQEVILRCVPISNHLYFYWYRQILGQKVEFLVSFYNNEISEKSEIFDDQFSVERPDGSNFTLKIRSTKLEDSAMYFCASRRQAAYEQYFGPGTRLTVT.

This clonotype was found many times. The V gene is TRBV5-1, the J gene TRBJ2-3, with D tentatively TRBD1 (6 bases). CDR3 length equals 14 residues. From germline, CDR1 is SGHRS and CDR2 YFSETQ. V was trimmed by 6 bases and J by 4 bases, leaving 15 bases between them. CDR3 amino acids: CASIGQTNPDTQYF. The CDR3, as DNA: TGCGCCAGCATTGGACAGACTAATCCAGATACGCAGTATTTT.

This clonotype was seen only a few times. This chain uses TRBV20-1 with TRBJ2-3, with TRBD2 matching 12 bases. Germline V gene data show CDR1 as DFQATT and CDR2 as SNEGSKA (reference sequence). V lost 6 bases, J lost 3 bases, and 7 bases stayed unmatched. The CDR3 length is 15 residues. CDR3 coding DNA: TGCAGTGCAATCGGACTAGCGGGGCAAACAGATACGCAGTATTTT. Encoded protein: CSAIGLAGQTDTQYF.

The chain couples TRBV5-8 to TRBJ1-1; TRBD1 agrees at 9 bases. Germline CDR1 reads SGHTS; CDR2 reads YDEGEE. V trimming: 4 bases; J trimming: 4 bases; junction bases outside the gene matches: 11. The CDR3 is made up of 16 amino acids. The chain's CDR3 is CASSVPGQGRGTEAFF. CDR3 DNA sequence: TGTGCCAGCAGCGTCCCGGGACAGGGCCGGGGCACTGAAGCTTTCTTT.

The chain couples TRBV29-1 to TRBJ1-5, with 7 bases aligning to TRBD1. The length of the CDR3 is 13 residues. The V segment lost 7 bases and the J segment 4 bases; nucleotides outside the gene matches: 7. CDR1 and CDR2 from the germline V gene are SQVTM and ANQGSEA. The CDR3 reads CSARQGRNQPQHF. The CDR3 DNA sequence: TGCAGCGCTCGACAGGGACGAAATCAGCCCCAGCATTTT.

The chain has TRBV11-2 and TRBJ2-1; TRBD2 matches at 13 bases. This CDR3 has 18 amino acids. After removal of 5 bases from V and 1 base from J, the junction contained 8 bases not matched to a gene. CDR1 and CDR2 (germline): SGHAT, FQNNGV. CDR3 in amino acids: CASSPTGLAGISYNEQFF. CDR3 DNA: TGTGCCAGCAGCCCGACGGGACTAGCGGGGATATCCTACAATGAGCAGTTCTTC.

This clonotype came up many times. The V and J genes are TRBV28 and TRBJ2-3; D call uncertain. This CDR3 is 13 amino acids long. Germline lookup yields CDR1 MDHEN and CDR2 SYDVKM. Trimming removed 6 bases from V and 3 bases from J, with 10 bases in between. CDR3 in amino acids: CASSQTVTDTQYF. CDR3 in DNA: TGTGCCAGCAGCCAGACGGTAACAGATACGCAGTATTTT.

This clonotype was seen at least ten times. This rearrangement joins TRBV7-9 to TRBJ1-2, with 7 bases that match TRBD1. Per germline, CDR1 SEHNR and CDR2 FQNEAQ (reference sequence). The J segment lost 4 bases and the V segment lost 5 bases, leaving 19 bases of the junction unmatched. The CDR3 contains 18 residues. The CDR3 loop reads CASSLTGTVPLFLYGYTF. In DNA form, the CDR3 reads TGTGCCAGCAGCCTGACCGGGACAGTCCCATTATTCCTCTATGGCTACACCTTC.

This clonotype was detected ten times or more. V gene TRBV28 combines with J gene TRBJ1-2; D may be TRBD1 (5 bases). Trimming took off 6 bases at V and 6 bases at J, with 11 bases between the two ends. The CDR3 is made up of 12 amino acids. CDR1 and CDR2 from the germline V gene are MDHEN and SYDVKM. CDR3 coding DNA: TGTGCCAGCAGCGGAGGAGGGGATGGCTACACCTTC. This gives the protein CASSGGGDGYTF.

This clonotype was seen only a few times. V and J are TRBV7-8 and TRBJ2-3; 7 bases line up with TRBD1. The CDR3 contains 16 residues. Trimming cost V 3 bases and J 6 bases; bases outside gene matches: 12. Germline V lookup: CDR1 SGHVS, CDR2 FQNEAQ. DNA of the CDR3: TGTGCCAGCAGCTTCTTGACAGGGTCAATTGGGGATACGCAGTATTTT. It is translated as CASSFLTGSIGDTQYF.

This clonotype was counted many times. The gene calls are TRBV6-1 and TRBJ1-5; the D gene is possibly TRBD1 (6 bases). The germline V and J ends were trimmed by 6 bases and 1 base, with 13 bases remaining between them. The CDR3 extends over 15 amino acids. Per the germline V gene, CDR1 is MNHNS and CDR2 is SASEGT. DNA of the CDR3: TGTGCCAGCAGCAAAGGGGGGAACAGCAATCAGCCCCAGCATTTT. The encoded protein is CASSKGGNSNQPQHF.